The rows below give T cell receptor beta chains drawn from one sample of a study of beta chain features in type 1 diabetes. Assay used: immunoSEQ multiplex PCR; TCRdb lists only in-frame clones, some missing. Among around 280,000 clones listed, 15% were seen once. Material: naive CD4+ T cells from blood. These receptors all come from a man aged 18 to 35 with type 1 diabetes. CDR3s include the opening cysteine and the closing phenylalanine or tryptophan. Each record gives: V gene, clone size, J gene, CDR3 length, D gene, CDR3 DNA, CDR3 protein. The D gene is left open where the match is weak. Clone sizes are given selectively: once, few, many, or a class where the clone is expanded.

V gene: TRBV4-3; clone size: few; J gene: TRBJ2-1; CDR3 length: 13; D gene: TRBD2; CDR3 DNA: TGCGCCAGCAGCTCTCGACTAGCGAATGAGCAGTTCTTC; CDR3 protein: CASSSRLANEQFF
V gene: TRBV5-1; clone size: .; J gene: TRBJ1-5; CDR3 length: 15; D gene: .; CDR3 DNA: TGCGCCAGCAGCTTGTTGCCAGGGTCCGGTCAGCCCCAGCATTTT; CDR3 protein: CASSLLPGSGQPQHF
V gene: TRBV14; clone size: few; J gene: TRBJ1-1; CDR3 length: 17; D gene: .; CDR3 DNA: TGTGCCAGCAGCCAAGGGGGGGAGCCAATCCGGAAAACTGAAGCTTTCTTT; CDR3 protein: CASSQGGEPIRKTEAFF
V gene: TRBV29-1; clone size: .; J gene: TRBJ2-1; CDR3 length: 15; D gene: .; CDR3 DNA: TGCAGCGTTGAACTGGGGCGGGGTGCCTACAATGAGCAGTTCTTC; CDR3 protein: CSVELGRGAYNEQFF
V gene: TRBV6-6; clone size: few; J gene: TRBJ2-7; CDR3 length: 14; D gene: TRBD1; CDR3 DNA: TGTGCCAGCAGCCCGGGACAGGGCCGCCGCGAGCAGTACTTC; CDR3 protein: CASSPGQGRREQYF
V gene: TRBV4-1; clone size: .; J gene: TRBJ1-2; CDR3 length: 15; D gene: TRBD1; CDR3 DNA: TGCGCCAGCAGCCATCCGACAGGGGGGTCCTATGGCTACACCTTC; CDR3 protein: CASSHPTGGSYGYTF
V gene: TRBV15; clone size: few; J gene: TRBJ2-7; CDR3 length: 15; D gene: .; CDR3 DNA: TGTGCCACCAGCAGAGATGCGGTCGGAGTAGCGGAGCAGTACTTC; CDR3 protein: CATSRDAVGVAEQYF
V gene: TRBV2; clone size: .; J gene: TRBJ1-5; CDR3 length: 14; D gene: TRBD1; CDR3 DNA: TGTGCCAGCAGTCCCGACAGGGGGAGTCAGCCCCAGCATTTT; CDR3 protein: CASSPDRGSQPQHF
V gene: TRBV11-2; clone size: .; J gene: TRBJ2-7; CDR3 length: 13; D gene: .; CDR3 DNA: TGTGCCAGCAGCTTAGGTTACTCCTACGAGCAGTACTTC; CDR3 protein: CASSLGYSYEQYF
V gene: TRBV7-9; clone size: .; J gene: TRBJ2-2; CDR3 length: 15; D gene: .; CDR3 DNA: TGTGCCAGCAGCTTAATCAGGGAGAACACCGGGGAGCTGTTTTTT; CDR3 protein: CASSLIRENTGELFF
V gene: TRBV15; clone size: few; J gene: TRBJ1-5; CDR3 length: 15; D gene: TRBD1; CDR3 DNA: TGTGCCACCAGCAGCAGACAGGGAGGCAATCAGCCCCAGCATTTT; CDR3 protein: CATSSRQGGNQPQHF
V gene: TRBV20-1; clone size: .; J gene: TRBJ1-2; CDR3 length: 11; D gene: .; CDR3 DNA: TGCAGTGCTAGTAGGTACGGGGGCTACACCTTC; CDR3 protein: CSASRYGGYTF
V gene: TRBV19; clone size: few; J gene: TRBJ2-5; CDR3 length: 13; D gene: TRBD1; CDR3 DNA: TGTGCCACATTGGACAGGGCAGGGGAGACCCAGTACTTC; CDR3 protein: CATLDRAGETQYF
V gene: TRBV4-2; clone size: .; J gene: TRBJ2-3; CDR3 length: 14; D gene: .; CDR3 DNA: TGTGCCAGCAGCCAAAGACTGACCACAGATACGCAGTATTTT; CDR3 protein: CASSQRLTTDTQYF
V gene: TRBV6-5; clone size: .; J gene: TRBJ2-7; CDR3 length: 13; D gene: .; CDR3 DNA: TGTGCCAGCAGCCAGGGGGGATTCTACGAGCAGTACTTC; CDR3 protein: CASSQGGFYEQYF
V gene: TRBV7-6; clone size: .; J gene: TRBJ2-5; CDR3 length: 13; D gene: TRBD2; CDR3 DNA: TGTGCCAGCAGCTCAGGACTAGGACAGACCCAGTACTTC; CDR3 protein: CASSSGLGQTQYF
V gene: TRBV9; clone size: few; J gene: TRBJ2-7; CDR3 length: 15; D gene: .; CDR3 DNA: TGTGCCAGCAGCGTAGAGTCCAGGGGATTCGACGAGCAGTACTTC; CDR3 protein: CASSVESRGFDEQYF
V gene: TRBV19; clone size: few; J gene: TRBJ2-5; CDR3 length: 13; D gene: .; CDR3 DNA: TGTGCCAGTAGTATTATGTCAGGAGAGACCCAGTACTTC; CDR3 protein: CASSIMSGETQYF
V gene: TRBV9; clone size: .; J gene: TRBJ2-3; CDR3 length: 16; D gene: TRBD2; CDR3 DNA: TGTGCCAGCAGCGTAGTAGCGGGGGGGGGCACAGATACGCAGTATTTT; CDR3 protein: CASSVVAGGGTDTQYF
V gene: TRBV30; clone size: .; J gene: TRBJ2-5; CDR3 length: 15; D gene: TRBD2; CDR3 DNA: TGTGCCTGGACCCCGGGACTAGACCCCCAAGAGACCCAGTACTTC; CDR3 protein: CAWTPGLDPQETQYF
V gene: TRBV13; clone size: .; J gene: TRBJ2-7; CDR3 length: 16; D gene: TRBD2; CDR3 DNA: TGTGCCAGCAGCTTTGGGGCGGGAGGGCTCTCCTACGAGCAGTACTTC; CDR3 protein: CASSFGAGGLSYEQYF
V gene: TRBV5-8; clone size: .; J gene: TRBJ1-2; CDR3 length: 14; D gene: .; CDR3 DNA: TGTGCCAGCAGCTCCGATTCTATTTGGCGGGGCTACACCTTC; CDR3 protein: CASSSDSIWRGYTF
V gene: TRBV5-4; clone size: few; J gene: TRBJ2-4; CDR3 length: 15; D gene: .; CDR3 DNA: TGTGCCAGCAGCTCGACAACAGGGACCAAAAACATTCAGTACTTC; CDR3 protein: CASSSTTGTKNIQYF
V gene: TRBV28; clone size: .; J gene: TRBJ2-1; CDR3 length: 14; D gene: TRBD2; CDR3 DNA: TGTGCCAGCAGCCGGACTAGCGGTTACAATGAGCAGTTCTTC; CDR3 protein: CASSRTSGYNEQFF
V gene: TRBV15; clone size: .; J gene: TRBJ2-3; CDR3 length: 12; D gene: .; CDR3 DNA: TGTGCCACCAGCAGAGATTCGGGAACGCAGTATTTT; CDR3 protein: CATSRDSGTQYF
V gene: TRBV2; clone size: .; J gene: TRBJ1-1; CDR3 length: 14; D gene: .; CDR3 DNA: TGTGCCAGCAGTGAAGAGGAGGGGAACACTGAAGCTTTCTTT; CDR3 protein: CASSEEEGNTEAFF